This is a list of T cell receptor beta chains from one sample in a study of T cell responses to AZD1222 COVID-19 vaccine. Here immunoSEQ multiplex PCR was the method, and the copy in TCRdb shows in-frame clones only, minus some. Of over 20,000 clones in the sample, around 90% are singletons; the top ten hold 2.5% to 3%. The sequencing used peripheral blood, collected 28 days after the second AZD1222 dose. Receptor source: an adult who received the AZD1222 COVID-19 vaccine. The CDR3 runs from the conserved cysteine through the conserved F or W. Each record gives: CDR3 length, J gene, D gene, clone size, V gene, CDR3 DNA, CDR3 protein. D genes are given only for firm matches. A row's size may be missing; if present it is once, few, many or a size class.

length: 15
J: TRBJ2-1
D: TRBD2
size: .
V: TRBV5-4
DNA: TGTGCCAGCAGTCTAAGCGGGACTAGCGGCAATGAGCAGTTCTTC
CDR3: CASSLSGTSGNEQFF

length: 13
J: TRBJ2-1
D: .
size: .
V: TRBV11-3
DNA: TGTGCCAGCAGCATGGGGGGCCGGAATGAGCAGTTCTTC
CDR3: CASSMGGRNEQFF

length: 15
J: TRBJ2-5
D: .
size: .
V: TRBV5-1
DNA: TGCGCCAGCACCCGAACCGGGACGACTCAAGAGACCCAGTACTTC
CDR3: CASTRTGTTQETQYF

length: 15
J: TRBJ1-5
D: TRBD1
size: .
V: TRBV2
DNA: TGTGCCAGCAGCGACAGGACAGGGGGAAATCAGCCCCAGCATTTT
CDR3: CASSDRTGGNQPQHF

length: 16
J: TRBJ2-3
D: .
size: .
V: TRBV9
DNA: TGTGCCAGCAGCGTAGCGGGGGGCGCTAGCACAGATACGCAGTATTTT
CDR3: CASSVAGGASTDTQYF

length: 15
J: TRBJ1-2
D: .
size: .
V: TRBV3-1/TRBV3-2
DNA: TGTGCCAGCAGCCAAGACTCTTCGAAGTATCGGGGGTACACCTTC
CDR3: CASSQDSSKYRGYTF

length: 16
J: TRBJ2-7
D: .
size: .
V: TRBV4-1
DNA: TGCGCCAGCAGCCAAGATGGAACAGGGAGGTCCTACGAGCAGTACTTC
CDR3: CASSQDGTGRSYEQYF

length: 20
J: TRBJ2-1
D: TRBD1
size: .
V: TRBV18
DNA: TGTGCCAGCTCACCTAGTCCGGGACAGGGGGCCTCGGGCTCCTACAATGAGCAGTTCTTC
CDR3: CASSPSPGQGASGSYNEQFF

length: 14
J: TRBJ2-7
D: .
size: .
V: TRBV3-1/TRBV3-2
DNA: TGTGCCAGCAGCCGAATGGGGAAATGGGACGAGCAGTACTTC
CDR3: CASSRMGKWDEQYF

length: 14
J: TRBJ1-2
D: .
size: .
V: TRBV6-5
DNA: TGTGCCAGCAGTTTGGAAAGGTCTAACTATGGCTACACCTTC
CDR3: CASSLERSNYGYTF

length: 13
J: TRBJ1-3
D: .
size: .
V: TRBV19
DNA: TGTGCCACCATCCAGGGAGCTGGAAACACCATATATTTT
CDR3: CATIQGAGNTIYF

length: 14
J: TRBJ2-3
D: .
size: .
V: TRBV10-1
DNA: TGCGCCAGCAGTGACCTAGCGCGCACAGATACGCAGTATTTT
CDR3: CASSDLARTDTQYF

length: 13
J: TRBJ1-1
D: .
size: few
V: TRBV29-1
DNA: TGCAGCGTTGAAGGCTTAAGGGGAACTGAAGCTTTCTTT
CDR3: CSVEGLRGTEAFF